This T cell receptor (beta chain) was recorded in a study of blood T cell repertoires in COVID-19 (dated by TCRdb to 2018 to 2020). Turning to the overall study: Collaborator samples came from the United States, Italy and Spain and covered acute and convalescent phases of COVID-19. The prospective study material was composed of cDNA or gDNA derived from T cells, B-cell-depleted T cells, or PBMCs. The dataset comprised deeply sampled blood TCRbeta repertoires from subjects exposed to, actively infected with, or recovered from COVID-19. A freely available public database, intended as a resource for researchers studying the immune response to SARS-CoV-2, is where the repertoires were released. Samples came from the ongoing ImmuneRACE study (first 160 participants) plus 1,254 subjects from 6 global collaborators. A de-identified subject ID, COVID-19 status, age in years and sex were almost always included in the sample metadata. Where available, HLA class I and class II types were taken from metadata supplied by the sample provider and were not determined by assay-based typing.

TCRbeta CDR3 regions were amplified from genomic DNA by means of the immunoSEQ Assay, a bias-controlled multiplex PCR. The published analysis was carried out like this. The number of nucleated cells in each sample was estimated from the amplification of reference gene primers within the assay. To quantify the absolute abundance of each unique TCRbeta CDR3 rearrangement, sequence reads were collapsed and filtered. For each sample, productive Simpson clonality was calculated as the square root of Simpson's diversity index across productive rearrangements. TCRdb carries this immuneACCESS record with in-frame sequences only. Its versions omit some clonotypes, under half of them owing to an unresolved V gene in the studies checked, with the rest unexplained. V, J and clone size derive from that table, while D and trimming were established from the DNA sequence. This sample is represented by approximately 25,000 clones; about two thirds of them were singletons. Around two fifths of the sample goes to the ten largest clones.

The CDR3 sequence holds 18 residues, the cysteine and phenylalanine included. Just CDR3 DNA is preserved here, 54 bases in frame from base 1. From the germline V gene, CDR1 is ENHRY and CDR2 is SYGVKD. Unmatched junction bases come to 17, with V trimmed by 10 bases and J by 1 base. Whole blood was collected in K2EDTA tubes by collaborating institutions according to the institutions' own protocols. Collaborator samples were shipped for TCRbeta analysis as frozen whole blood, isolated PBMCs, or DNA extracted from either sample type. A word on this clone: This receptor's antigen is unknown. Base qualities are not recorded, but no much larger clone differs from it by a single base.

Study-wide findings and limitations: The amount of clinical and demographic metadata varied by source and participant and was provided uncurated.

The sequence is built from TRBV10-3 and TRBJ2-3, with 10 bases in between that match TRBD2. The TCR comes from a woman of 80 years or more with acute or convalescent COVID-19. The sample taken for sequencing was peripheral blood. The CDR3 sequence is CATLPLAGAHGGTDTQYF. The nucleotide sequence is TGTGCCACCCTACCCCTAGCGGGAGCCCATGGTGGCACAGATACGCAGTATTTT.